Shown below are 30 T cell receptor beta chains from a single sample sequenced in a study of blood T cell repertoires in COVID-19. The assay was immunoSEQ multiplex PCR, and TCRdb's table has in-frame clones only and misses some. The sample yields 75,000 to 100,000 clones, 65% to 90% seen once. Specimen: peripheral blood. The receptor source for this set is a woman older than 75 with acute or convalescent COVID-19.

The count of this clone is one. This may come from a read error, since a much larger clone is one base off. At the DNA level, this CDR3 is encoded by other sequences in the same sample as well. V usage is TRBV18 and J usage is TRBJ1-5; 8 nucleotides match TRBD1. CDR1 and CDR2 from the germline V gene are KGHSH and LQKENI. The V segment lost 2 bases and the J segment 2 bases; nucleotides outside the gene matches: 2. The CDR3 is 15 amino acids. Here the CDR3 reads CASSPDRGGNQPQHF. Written as DNA, the CDR3 is TGTGCCAGCTCACCAGACAGGGGCGGCAATCAGCCCCAGCATTTT.

DNA of the CDR3: TGTGCCAGCAGTCCGTGGGGGGGGACTGTGGGCTACACCTTC. Protein sequence: CASSPWGGTVGYTF. V is TRBV28 and J is TRBJ1-2; D is perhaps TRBD1 (5 bases). The germline V gene encodes CDR1 MDHEN and CDR2 SYDVKM. The CDR3 is 14 residues long. The V gene lost 5 bases and the J gene lost 8 bases, with 18 bases spanning the gap.

The chain employs TRBV19 and TRBJ1-2, with 7 bases that match TRBD1. With 5 bases clipped from V and 2 bases from J, the junction kept 5 bases outside the gene matches. The CDR3 loop spans 14 amino acids. Germline V gene data show CDR1 as LNHDA and CDR2 as SQIVND (reference sequence). Written as DNA, the CDR3 is TGTGCCAGTAGTCCATGGACAGGAAACTATGGCTACACCTTC. It specifies CASSPWTGNYGYTF.

V is TRBV10-3 and J is TRBJ1-3; no firm D call. This CDR3 is built from 11 residues. The V gene lost 8 bases and the J gene lost 10 bases, with 12 bases spanning the gap. Germline CDR1 is ENHRY and CDR2 is SYGVKD. In DNA, the CDR3 is TGTGCCATCGGGGAGCAAAGGACCATATATTTT. Translating it yields CAIGEQRTIYF.

This chain joins TRBV24-1 and TRBJ1-1; D not certain. The CDR3 contains 14 residues. V dropped 3 bases and J dropped 0 bases, with 7 bases sitting between them. Germline CDR1 is KGHDR and CDR2 is SFDVKD. CDR3 sequence (DNA): TGTGCCACCAGTGATGGCAGTTTGAACACTGAAGCTTTCTTT. It encodes CATSDGSLNTEAFF.

The gene calls are TRBV27 and TRBJ1-6; the D gene is possibly TRBD1 (5 bases). Per germline, CDR1 MNHEY and CDR2 SMNVEV (reference sequence). There are 16 residues in the CDR3. The V end was cut by 3 bases, the J end by 0 bases, with 9 bases between. CDR3 nucleotides: TGTGCCAGCAGTTTCGGGGGGAACTCCTATAATTCACCCCTCCACTTT. Its protein is CASSFGGNSYNSPLHF.

This clone occurred a few times. This chain joins TRBV5-4 and TRBJ1-2, with TRBD1 matching 9 bases. In germline, CDR1 is SGHNT, CDR2 YYREEE (reference sequence). The CDR3 length is 14 residues. Trimming cost V 5 bases and J 8 bases; bases outside gene matches: 10. CDR3 sequence (DNA): TGTGCCAGCAGTACTCCGGGACAGGGAAGGGGCTACACCTTC. Protein: CASSTPGQGRGYTF.

The V call is TRBV18, the J call TRBJ2-7; 12 nucleotides agree with TRBD2. The CDR3 is 17 amino acids. CDR1 is KGHSH, CDR2 LQKENI, per germline. The trim removed 4 bases at V and 2 bases at J, leaving 9 bases unmatched. CDR3 sequence reads: CASSLLAGGQSAYEQYF. The CDR3, as DNA: TGTGCCAGCTCACTTCTAGCGGGGGGGCAGTCTGCCTACGAGCAGTACTTC.

The CDR3 bases are TGTGCCAGCAGCCCGAAAGGGGGGGGCGAGTCCACTGAAGCTTTCTTT. Its protein is CASSPKGGGESTEAFF. The rearrangement joins TRBV5-4 to TRBJ1-1, with a possible D match to TRBD1 (6 bases). The CDR3 has 16 amino acids. V lost 4 bases to trimming and J lost 4 bases, with 20 bases between them. Germline values: CDR1 SGHNT, CDR2 YYREEE (reference sequence).

The CDR3 DNA reads TGTGCCAGCAACCTAGCCGCAATTTACTCCTACGAGCAGTACTTC. It encodes CASNLAAIYSYEQYF. V and J are TRBV6-5 and TRBJ2-7, with D perhaps TRBD2 (5 bases). Germline V gene lookup returns CDR1 MNHEY and CDR2 SVGAGI. The CDR3 spans 15 residues. The ends were cut back, 7 bases at V and 0 bases at J, with 16 bases in the middle.

The rearrangement links TRBV29-1 to TRBJ2-5; D is possibly TRBD2 (7 bases). The germline V and J ends were trimmed by 3 bases and 5 bases, with 13 bases remaining between them. The CDR3 runs 13 residues. CDR1 is SQVTM, CDR2 ANQGSEA, per germline. The CDR3 protein is CSVERGGAETQYF. The CDR3 DNA follows: TGCAGCGTTGAGAGGGGGGGCGCCGAGACCCAGTACTTC.

This sequence joins TRBV19 and TRBJ2-1, with 12 bases identical to TRBD1. This CDR3 contains 15 residues. Germline values: CDR1 LNHDA, CDR2 SQIVND (reference sequence). Trimming took 3 bases from V and 9 from J; bases not matched to a gene: 6. The CDR3 sequence: CASSIWGQGAGEQFF. CDR3 sequence (DNA): TGTGCCAGTAGTATTTGGGGACAGGGGGCAGGTGAGCAGTTCTTC.

V and J are TRBV10-3 and TRBJ1-1; maybe TRBD1 (6 bases). The V gene's germline CDR1 is ENHRY and CDR2 SYGVKD. V lost 3 bases to trimming and J lost 4 bases, with 18 bases between them. The CDR3 runs 16 residues. CDR3 coding DNA: TGTGCCATCAGTGAAAAAGCAGGGGCTTTGGGCACTGAAGCTTTCTTT. Translation gives CAISEKAGALGTEAFF.

V is TRBV9 and J is TRBJ1-2; 7 nucleotides line up with TRBD1. Trimming took 0 bases from V and 2 from J; bases not matched to a gene: 4. This CDR3 comprises 15 residues. Germline V gene data show CDR1 as SGDLS and CDR2 as YYNGEE. The CDR3 is CASSVDQGQNYGYTF. CDR3 DNA sequence: TGTGCCAGCAGCGTAGACCAGGGACAGAACTATGGCTACACCTTC.

This clone occurred a few times. V is TRBV6-1 and J is TRBJ1-6; TRBD1 is a possible D gene (6 bases). CDR1 and CDR2 from the germline V gene are MNHNS and SASEGT. V dropped 3 bases and J dropped 10 bases, with 16 bases sitting between them. CDR3 length: 15 amino acids. The CDR3 DNA follows: TGTGCCAGCAGTGATAGGGGGGGAGAAAGGTCACCCCTCCACTTT. This encodes CASSDRGGERSPLHF.

The J gene is TRBJ2-3, the V gene TRBV6-5; TRBD2 matches 7 bases. Germline trimming cut 4 bases from V and 2 bases from J; bases unmatched to any gene: 9. Germline CDR1 MNHEY, CDR2 SVGAGI. The CDR3 spans 16 residues. The CDR3 region is CASSLGRGGYTDTQYF. DNA of the CDR3: TGTGCCAGCAGTTTAGGTCGCGGGGGTTACACAGATACGCAGTATTTT.

The chain employs TRBV28 and TRBJ1-4; D remains ambiguous. Per the germline V gene, CDR1 is MDHEN and CDR2 is SYDVKM. V was trimmed by 4 bases and J by 10 bases, leaving 16 bases between them. The CDR3 sequence is 14 residues long. CDR3: CASSSTDPRGKLFF. In nucleotides, the CDR3 is TGTGCCAGCAGTTCAACGGACCCTCGGGGAAAACTGTTTTTT. Complete variable domain (other parts from reference TRBV28 and TRBJ1-4): DVKVTQSSRYLVKRTGEKVFLECVQDMDHENMFWYRQDPGLGLRLIYFSYDVKMKEKGDIPEGYSVSREKKERFSLILESASTNQTSMYLCASSSTDPRGKLFFGSGTQLSVL.

The chain links TRBV19 to TRBJ2-7; D perhaps matches TRBD2 (6 bases). Germline CDR1 and CDR2: LNHDA and SQIVND (reference sequence). V was pared by 8 bases and J by 1 base, with 18 bases between. CDR3 length equals 15 residues. DNA of the CDR3: TGTGCCAGTGGGCCCGGAGGGAGTGGTTCCTACGAGCAGTACTTC. This translates into CASGPGGSGSYEQYF.

The CDR3 nucleotides are TGTGCCAGCAGTTTCCCCAAGGGGCCCTACGAGCAGTACTTC. Translating gives CASSFPKGPYEQYF. The rearrangement links TRBV28 to TRBJ2-7, with D tentatively TRBD1 (5 bases). The V end lost 3 bases, the J end lost 2 bases, and 11 bases lay between the germline ends. This CDR3 is 14 amino acids long. Germline CDR1 MDHEN, CDR2 SYDVKM.

This clone was detected a few times. This chain connects TRBV25-1 to TRBJ1-6; D perhaps matches TRBD1 (6 bases). Germline V gene data show CDR1 as MGHDK and CDR2 as SYGVNS. V was shortened by 4 bases and J by 9 bases, with 13 bases between the two germline ends. The CDR3 has 14 amino acids. The CDR3 reads CASSGVRGTSPLHF. For the CDR3, the DNA is TGTGCCAGCAGTGGAGTCAGGGGAACTTCACCCCTCCACTTT.

The chain recombines TRBV5-1 with TRBJ2-5; TRBD1 aligns across 9 bases. V was clipped by 4 bases and J by 2 bases; unmatched bases: 6. CDR1 is SGHRS and CDR2 is YFSETQ in the germline V gene. The CDR3 length is 15 residues. The CDR3 here is CASSPLGTGQETQYF. CDR3 nucleotide sequence: TGCGCCAGCAGCCCCCTGGGGACAGGGCAAGAGACCCAGTACTTC.

This sequence joins TRBV11-2 and TRBJ2-1; 11 nucleotides match TRBD2. The CDR3 is 14 residues long. V was clipped by 1 base and J by 8 bases; unmatched bases: 1. Per germline, CDR1 SGHAT and CDR2 FQNNGV. The CDR3 DNA reads TGTGCCAGCAGCTTAGGGACTAGCGGGTATGAGCAGTTCTTC. The encoded protein is CASSLGTSGYEQFF. Full variable domain (remainder filled in from reference TRBV11-2 and TRBJ2-1): EAGVAQSPRYKIIEKRQSVAFWCNPISGHATLYWYQQILGQGPKLLIQFQNNGVVDDSQLPKDRFSAERLKGVDSTLKIQPAKLEDSAVYLCASSLGTSGYEQFFGPGTRLTVL.

The gene calls are TRBV5-1 and TRBJ1-1, with D possibly being TRBD1 (6 bases). Deletions cut 0 bases from V and 1 base from J, with 16 bases between. The germline gives CDR1 SGHRS, CDR2 YFSETQ. The CDR3 covers 17 residues. In DNA form, the CDR3 reads TGCGCCAGCAGCTTGGGCCCGGGGGGGGCCGGGAACACTGAAGCTTTCTTT. The encoded protein is CASSLGPGGAGNTEAFF.

The chain recombines TRBV2 with TRBJ1-1; 7 bases agree with TRBD1. Per germline, CDR1 SNHLY and CDR2 FYNNEI. V dropped 5 bases and J dropped 7; count of bases not matched to a gene: 16. This CDR3 spans 16 amino acids. The CDR3 protein is CASSRSTTGKIGEAFF. The CDR3 DNA reads as TGTGCCAGCAGTCGCTCTACGACAGGGAAAATTGGTGAAGCTTTCTTT. Full variable domain (missing parts from reference TRBV2 and TRBJ1-1): EPEVTQTPSHQVTQMGQEVILRCVPISNHLYFYWYRQILGQKVEFLVSFYNNEISEKSEIFDDQFSVERPDGSNFTLKIRSTKLEDSAMYFCASSRSTTGKIGEAFFGQGTRLTVV.

V usage is TRBV19 and J usage is TRBJ1-6, with D maybe TRBD1 (5 bases). The CDR3 sequence is 14 residues long. Trimming removed 4 bases from V and 9 bases from J, with 13 bases in between. Germline CDR1 reads LNHDA; CDR2 reads SQIVND (reference sequence). The CDR3 sequence: CASSRGGGSSPLHF. The CDR3 nucleotides are TGTGCCAGTAGTAGGGGGGGTGGCAGTTCACCCCTCCACTTT.

The rearrangement joins TRBV29-1 to TRBJ1-1; D remains ambiguous. Germline V gene data show CDR1 as SQVTM and CDR2 as ANQGSEA. The CDR3 has 12 amino acids. Trimming removed 7 bases at V and 1 base at J, with 10 bases between. The CDR3 loop reads CSGKHPNTEAFF. CDR3 coding DNA: TGCAGCGGAAAACACCCGAACACTGAAGCTTTCTTT.

The chain is built from TRBV6-5 and TRBJ1-1; D is unclear. Germline V gene data show CDR1 as MNHEY and CDR2 as SVGAGI. Trimming removed 2 bases at V and 0 bases at J, with 10 bases between. The CDR3 contains 15 residues. For the CDR3, the DNA is TGTGCCAGCAGTTACCGCAGACTTATGAACACTGAAGCTTTCTTT. It codes for CASSYRRLMNTEAFF.

This clone was seen only once. J is TRBJ1-5 and V is TRBV6-5; no clear D. CDR1 MNHEY and CDR2 SVGAGI come from the germline V gene. This CDR3 has 13 amino acids. Trimming removed 4 bases at V and 7 bases at J, with 11 bases between. The CDR3 nucleotides are TGTGCCAGCAGTTTCAGGTTTCAACAGCCCCAGCATTTT. This sequence encodes CASSFRFQQPQHF.

The sample holds a few counts of this clone. This chain uses TRBV2 with TRBJ2-5; 8 bases line up with TRBD2. The V segment lost 1 base and the J segment 0 bases; nucleotides outside the gene matches: 7. This CDR3 region has 17 residues. Per the germline V gene, CDR1 is SNHLY and CDR2 is FYNNEI. As DNA, the CDR3 is TGTGCCAGCAGTGAAGGAGCGGGGGTAACGTACCAAGAGACCCAGTACTTC. Its translation: CASSEGAGVTYQETQYF.

Only a few counts were recorded for this clone. This chain connects TRBV2 to TRBJ2-7, with no clear D. Trimming left V 6 bases short and J 4 bases short, with 10 bases between. CDR1 is SNHLY, CDR2 FYNNEI, per germline. This CDR3 spans 12 amino acids. CDR3 nucleotide sequence: TGTGCCAGCAGAGACAAGCCTTACGAGCAGTACTTC. This gives the protein CASRDKPYEQYF.